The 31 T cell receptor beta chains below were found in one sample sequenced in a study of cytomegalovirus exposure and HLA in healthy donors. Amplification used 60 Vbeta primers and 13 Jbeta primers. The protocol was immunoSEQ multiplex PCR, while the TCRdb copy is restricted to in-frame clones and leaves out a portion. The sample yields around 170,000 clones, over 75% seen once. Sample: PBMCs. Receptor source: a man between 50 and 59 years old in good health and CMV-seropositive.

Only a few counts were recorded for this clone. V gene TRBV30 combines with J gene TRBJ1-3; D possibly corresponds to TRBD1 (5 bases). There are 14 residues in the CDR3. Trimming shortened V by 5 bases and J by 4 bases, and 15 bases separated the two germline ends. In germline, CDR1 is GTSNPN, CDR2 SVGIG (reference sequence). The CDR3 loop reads CAWAPDRNGNTIYF. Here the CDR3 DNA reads TGTGCCTGGGCACCTGACAGAAACGGAAACACCATATATTTT.

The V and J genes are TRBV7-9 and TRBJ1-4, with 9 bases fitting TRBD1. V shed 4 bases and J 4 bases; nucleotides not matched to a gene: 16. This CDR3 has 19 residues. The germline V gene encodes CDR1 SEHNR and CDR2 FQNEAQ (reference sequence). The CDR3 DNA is TGTGCCAGCAGCTCCTTCTTGGACAGGGGAAGGGAAGATAATGAAAAACTGTTTTTT. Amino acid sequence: CASSSFLDRGREDNEKLFF.

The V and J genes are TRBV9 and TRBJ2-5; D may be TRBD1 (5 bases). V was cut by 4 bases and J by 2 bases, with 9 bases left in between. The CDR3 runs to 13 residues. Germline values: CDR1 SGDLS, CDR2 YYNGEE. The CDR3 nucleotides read TGTGCCAGCAGCCGAGACAGACAAGAGACCCAGTACTTC. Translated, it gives CASSRDRQETQYF.

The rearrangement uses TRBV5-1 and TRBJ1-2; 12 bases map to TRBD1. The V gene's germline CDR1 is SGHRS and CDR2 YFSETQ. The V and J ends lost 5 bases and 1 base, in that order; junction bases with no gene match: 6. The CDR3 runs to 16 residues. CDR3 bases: TGCGCCAGCAGTCGGGGACAGGGGGCTGGTAACTATGGCTACACCTTC. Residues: CASSRGQGAGNYGYTF.

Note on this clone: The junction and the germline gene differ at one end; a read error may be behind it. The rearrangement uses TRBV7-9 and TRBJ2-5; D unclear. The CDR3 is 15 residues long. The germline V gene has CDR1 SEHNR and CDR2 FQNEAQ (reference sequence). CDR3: CVSSLVGAALETQYF. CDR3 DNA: TGTGTCAGCAGCTTAGTTGGAGCAGCCCTGGAGACCCAGTACTTC. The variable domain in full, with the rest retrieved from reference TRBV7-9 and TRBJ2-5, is DTGVSQNPRHKITKRGQNVTFRCDPISEHNRLYWYRQTLGQGPEFLTYFQNEAQLEKSRLLSDRFSAERPKGSFSTLEIQRTEQGDSAMYLCVSSLVGAALETQYFGPGTRLLVL.

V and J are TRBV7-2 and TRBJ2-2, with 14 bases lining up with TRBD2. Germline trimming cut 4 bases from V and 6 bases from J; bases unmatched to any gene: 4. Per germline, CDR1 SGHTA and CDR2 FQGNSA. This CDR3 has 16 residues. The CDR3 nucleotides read TGTGCCAGCAGCTCCAGGGGACTAGCGGGAGCCGGGGAGCTGTTTTTT. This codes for CASSSRGLAGAGELFF.

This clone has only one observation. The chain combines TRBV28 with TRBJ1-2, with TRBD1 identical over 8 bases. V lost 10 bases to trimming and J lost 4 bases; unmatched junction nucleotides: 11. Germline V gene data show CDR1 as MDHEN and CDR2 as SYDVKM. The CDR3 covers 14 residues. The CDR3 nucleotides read TGTGCCACCATGGGACAGGAGTGGACCTATGGCTACACCTTC. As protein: CATMGQEWTYGYTF.

The DNA for the CDR3 is TGTGCCAGCAGTTATAGCGGGGGGTCGCGGGAGCAGTACTTC. Protein: CASSYSGGSREQYF. This chain joins TRBV7-6 and TRBJ2-7, with 10 bases matching TRBD2. In germline, CDR1 is SGHVS, CDR2 FNYEAQ. V was clipped by 6 bases and J by 7 bases; unmatched bases: 9. The CDR3 has 14 amino acids.

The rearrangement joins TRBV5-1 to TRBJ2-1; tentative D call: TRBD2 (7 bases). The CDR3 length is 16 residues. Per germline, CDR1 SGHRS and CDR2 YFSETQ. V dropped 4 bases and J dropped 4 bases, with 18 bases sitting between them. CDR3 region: CASSPRAGALYNEQFF. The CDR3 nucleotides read TGCGCCAGCAGCCCGAGGGCGGGGGCCCTTTACAATGAGCAGTTCTTC.

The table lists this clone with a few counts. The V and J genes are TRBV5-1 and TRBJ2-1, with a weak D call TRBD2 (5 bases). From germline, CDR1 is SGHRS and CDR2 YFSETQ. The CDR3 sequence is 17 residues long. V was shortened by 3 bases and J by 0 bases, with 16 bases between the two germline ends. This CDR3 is CASSSGAGLSSYNEQFF. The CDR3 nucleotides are TGCGCCAGCAGCTCGGGTGCGGGCCTGAGCTCCTACAATGAGCAGTTCTTC.

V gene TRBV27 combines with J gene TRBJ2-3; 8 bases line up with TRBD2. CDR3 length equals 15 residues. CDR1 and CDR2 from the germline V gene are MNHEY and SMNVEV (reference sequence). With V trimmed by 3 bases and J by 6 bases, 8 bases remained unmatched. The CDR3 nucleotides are TGTGCCAGCAGTTTCTCGGGGGGGCTTGTGGATACGCAGTATTTT. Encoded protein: CASSFSGGLVDTQYF.

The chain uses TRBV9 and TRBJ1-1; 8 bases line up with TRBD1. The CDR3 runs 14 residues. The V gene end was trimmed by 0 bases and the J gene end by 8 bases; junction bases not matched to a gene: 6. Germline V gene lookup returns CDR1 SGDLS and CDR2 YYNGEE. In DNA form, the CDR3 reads TGTGCCAGCAGCGTAGCCGTGGACAGGGTGGAAGCTTTCTTT. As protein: CASSVAVDRVEAFF. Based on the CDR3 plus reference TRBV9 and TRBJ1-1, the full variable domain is DSGVTQTPKHLITATGQRVTLRCSPRSGDLSVYWYQQSLDQGLQFLIQYYNGEERAKGNILERFSAQQFPDLHSELNLSSLELGDSALYFCASSVAVDRVEAFFGQGTRLTVV.

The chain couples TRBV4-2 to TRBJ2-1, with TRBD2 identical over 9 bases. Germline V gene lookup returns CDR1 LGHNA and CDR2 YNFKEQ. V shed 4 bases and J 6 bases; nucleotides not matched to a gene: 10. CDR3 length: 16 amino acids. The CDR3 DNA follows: TGTGCCAGCAGCCCCCGGGGAGCGGGGGGCGTCAATGAGCAGTTCTTC. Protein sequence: CASSPRGAGGVNEQFF.

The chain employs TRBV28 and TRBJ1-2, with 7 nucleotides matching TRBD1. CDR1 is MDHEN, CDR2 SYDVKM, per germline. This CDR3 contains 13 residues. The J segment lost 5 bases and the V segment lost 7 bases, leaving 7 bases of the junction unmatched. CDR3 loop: CASIQGVGYGYTF. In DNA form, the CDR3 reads TGTGCCAGCATCCAGGGGGTTGGGTATGGCTACACCTTC.

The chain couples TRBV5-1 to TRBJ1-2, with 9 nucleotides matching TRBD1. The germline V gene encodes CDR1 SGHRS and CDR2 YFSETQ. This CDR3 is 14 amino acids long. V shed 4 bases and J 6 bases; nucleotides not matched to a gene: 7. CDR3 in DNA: TGCGCCAGCAGCCGCGACAGGGGGGATCATGGCTACACCTTC. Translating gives CASSRDRGDHGYTF.

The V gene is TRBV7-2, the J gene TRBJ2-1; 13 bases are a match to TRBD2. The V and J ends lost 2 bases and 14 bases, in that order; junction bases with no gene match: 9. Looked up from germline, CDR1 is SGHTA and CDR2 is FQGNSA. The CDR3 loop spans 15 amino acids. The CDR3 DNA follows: TGTGCCAGCAGCTTAACAGGACTAGCGGGAGATAAGGAGTTCTTC. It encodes CASSLTGLAGDKEFF.

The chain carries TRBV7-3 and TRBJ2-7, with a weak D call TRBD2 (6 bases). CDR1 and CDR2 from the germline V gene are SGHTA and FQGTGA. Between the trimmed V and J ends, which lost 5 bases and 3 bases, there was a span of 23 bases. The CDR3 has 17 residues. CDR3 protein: CASSILEASARVYEQYF. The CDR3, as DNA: TGTGCCAGCAGCATCCTAGAAGCTAGCGCGAGGGTCTACGAGCAGTACTTC.

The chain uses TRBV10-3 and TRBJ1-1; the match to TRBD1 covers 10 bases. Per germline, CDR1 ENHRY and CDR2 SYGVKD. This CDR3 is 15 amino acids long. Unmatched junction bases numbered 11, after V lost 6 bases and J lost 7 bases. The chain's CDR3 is CAIRATGQGLDEAFF. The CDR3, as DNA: TGTGCCATCAGAGCCACGGGACAGGGGCTCGATGAAGCTTTCTTT.

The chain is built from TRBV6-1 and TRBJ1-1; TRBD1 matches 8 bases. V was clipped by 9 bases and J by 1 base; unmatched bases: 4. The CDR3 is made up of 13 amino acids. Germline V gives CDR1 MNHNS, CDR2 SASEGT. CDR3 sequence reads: CASPGQANTEAFF. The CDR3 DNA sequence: TGTGCCAGTCCGGGACAGGCGAACACTGAAGCTTTCTTT.

The CDR3 DNA reads TGCGCCAGCAGCCCCGGGACTAGCAGCACCGGGGAGCTGTTTTTT. Translation: CASSPGTSSTGELFF. This chain connects TRBV5-1 to TRBJ2-2; TRBD2 aligns across 9 bases. CDR3 length: 15 residues. CDR1 is SGHRS, CDR2 YFSETQ, per germline. The V and J ends lost 4 bases and 4 bases, in that order; junction bases with no gene match: 5.

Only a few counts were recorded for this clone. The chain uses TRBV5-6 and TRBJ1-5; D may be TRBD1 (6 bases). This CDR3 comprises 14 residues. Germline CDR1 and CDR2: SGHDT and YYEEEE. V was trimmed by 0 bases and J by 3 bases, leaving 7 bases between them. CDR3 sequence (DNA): TGTGCCAGCAGCTTGGGACAGGCCAATCAGCCCCAGCATTTT. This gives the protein CASSLGQANQPQHF.

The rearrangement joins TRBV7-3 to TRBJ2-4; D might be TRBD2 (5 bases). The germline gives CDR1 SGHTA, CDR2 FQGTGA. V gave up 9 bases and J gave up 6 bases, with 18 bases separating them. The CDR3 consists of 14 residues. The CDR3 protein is CARGEGPELNIQYF. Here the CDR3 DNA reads TGTGCCAGGGGAGAAGGGCCGGAGTTAAACATTCAGTACTTC.

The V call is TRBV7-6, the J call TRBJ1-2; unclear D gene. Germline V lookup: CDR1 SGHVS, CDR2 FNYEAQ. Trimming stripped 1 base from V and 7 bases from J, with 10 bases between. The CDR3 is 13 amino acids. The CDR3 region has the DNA TGTGCCAGCAGCTTAGAGCGGGGTCGTGGCTACACCTTC. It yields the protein CASSLERGRGYTF.

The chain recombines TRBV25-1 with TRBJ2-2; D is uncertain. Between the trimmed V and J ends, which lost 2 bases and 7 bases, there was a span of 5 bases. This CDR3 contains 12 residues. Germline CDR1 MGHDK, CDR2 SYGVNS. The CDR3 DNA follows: TGTGCCAGCAGTGAACACGGCGGGGAGCTGTTTTTT. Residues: CASSEHGGELFF.

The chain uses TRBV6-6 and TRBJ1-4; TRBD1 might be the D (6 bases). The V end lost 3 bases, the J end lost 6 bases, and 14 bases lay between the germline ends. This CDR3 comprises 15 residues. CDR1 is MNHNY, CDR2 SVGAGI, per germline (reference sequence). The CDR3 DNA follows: TGTGCCAGCAGTTATCGCGTGGCAGGGGATGAAAAACTGTTTTTT. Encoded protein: CASSYRVAGDEKLFF.

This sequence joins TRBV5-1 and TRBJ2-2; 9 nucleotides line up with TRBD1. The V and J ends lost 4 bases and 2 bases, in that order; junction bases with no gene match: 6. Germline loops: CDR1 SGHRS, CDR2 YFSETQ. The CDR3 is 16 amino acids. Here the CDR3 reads CASSVGTGYNTGELFF. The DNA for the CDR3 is TGCGCCAGCAGCGTGGGGACAGGGTACAACACCGGGGAGCTGTTTTTT. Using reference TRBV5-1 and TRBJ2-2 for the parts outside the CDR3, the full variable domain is KAGVTQTPRYLIKTRGQQVTLSCSPISGHRSVSWYQQTPGQGLQFLFEYFSETQRNKGNFPGRFSGRQFSNSRSEMNVSTLELGDSALYLCASSVGTGYNTGELFFGEGSRLTVL.

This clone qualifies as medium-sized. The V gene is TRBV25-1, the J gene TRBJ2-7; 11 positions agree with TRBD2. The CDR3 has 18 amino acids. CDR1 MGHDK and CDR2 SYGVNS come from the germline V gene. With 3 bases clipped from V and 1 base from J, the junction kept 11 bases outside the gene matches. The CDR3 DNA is TGTGCCAGCAGTGACGGGGCTAGCGGGAGGAGAGTGTCCTACGAGCAGTACTTC. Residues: CASSDGASGRRVSYEQYF.

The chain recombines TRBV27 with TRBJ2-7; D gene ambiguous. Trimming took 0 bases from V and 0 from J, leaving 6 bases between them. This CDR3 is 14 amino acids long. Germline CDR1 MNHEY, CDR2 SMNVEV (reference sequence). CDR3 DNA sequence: TGTGCCAGCAGTTTATCCCCAGGCTCCTACGAGCAGTACTTC. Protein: CASSLSPGSYEQYF.

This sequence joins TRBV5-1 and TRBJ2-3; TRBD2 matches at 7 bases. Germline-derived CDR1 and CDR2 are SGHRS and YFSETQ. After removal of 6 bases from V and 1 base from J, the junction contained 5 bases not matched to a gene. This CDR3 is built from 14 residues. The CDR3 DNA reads TGCGCCAGCAACCGCGGGGGAGGCACAGATACGCAGTATTTT. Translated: CASNRGGGTDTQYF. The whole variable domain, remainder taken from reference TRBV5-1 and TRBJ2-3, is KAGVTQTPRYLIKTRGQQVTLSCSPISGHRSVSWYQQTPGQGLQFLFEYFSETQRNKGNFPGRFSGRQFSNSRSEMNVSTLELGDSALYLCASNRGGGTDTQYFGPGTRLTVL.

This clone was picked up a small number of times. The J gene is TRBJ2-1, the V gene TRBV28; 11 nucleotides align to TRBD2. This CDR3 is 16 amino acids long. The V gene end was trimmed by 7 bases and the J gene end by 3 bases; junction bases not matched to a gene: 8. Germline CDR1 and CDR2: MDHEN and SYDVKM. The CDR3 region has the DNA TGTGCCAGCAATATTTTCGGGACTAGCGGCTACAATGAGCAGTTCTTC. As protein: CASNIFGTSGYNEQFF.

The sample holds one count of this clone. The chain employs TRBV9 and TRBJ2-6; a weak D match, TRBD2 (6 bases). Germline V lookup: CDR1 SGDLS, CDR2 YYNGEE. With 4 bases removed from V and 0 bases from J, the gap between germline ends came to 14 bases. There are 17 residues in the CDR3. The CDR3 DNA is TGTGCCAGCAGCAGTGGGCCGACTAGCTCTGGGGCCAACGTCCTGACTTTC. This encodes CASSSGPTSSGANVLTF.